These T cell receptor beta chains were read from a single sample in a study of Ad26.COV2.S vaccination and SARS-CoV-2 variants. Here immunoSEQ multiplex PCR was the method, and the copy in TCRdb shows in-frame clones only, minus some. This sample has around 450,000 clones, with 85% to 90% found just once. Sequenced material: peripheral blood, taken in a trial of Ad26.COV2.S vaccine versus placebo. The receptors derive from a person aged 18-60 years who received the Ad26.COV2.S COVID-19 vaccine or a placebo. CDR3s include the opening cysteine and the closing phenylalanine or tryptophan. The order of the fields is clone size, J gene, D gene, V gene, CDR3 DNA, CDR3 protein. D genes are given only for firm matches. Where a row states a size, it is once, few, many or the class of an expanded clone; other rows omit it.

abundance: -; j_gene: TRBJ2-7; d_gene: -; v_gene: TRBV6-5; CDR3nt: TGTGCCACCACCCCTTGGGGCAGCCAGCCAGGCAAGCAGTACTTC; CDR3aa: CATTPWGSQPGKQYF
abundance: -; j_gene: TRBJ2-1; d_gene: TRBD2; v_gene: TRBV28; CDR3nt: TGTGCCAGCACCGCTATAGCGGGGGGGTGGAATGAGCAGTTCTTC; CDR3aa: CASTAIAGGWNEQFF
abundance: -; j_gene: TRBJ2-1; d_gene: -; v_gene: TRBV30; CDR3nt: TGTGCCTGGAGGGACCCGAACAATGAGCAGTTCTTC; CDR3aa: CAWRDPNNEQFF
abundance: -; j_gene: TRBJ2-4; d_gene: -; v_gene: TRBV18; CDR3nt: TGTGCCAGCTCACCAGGCGGTCCTGGGGTGGCCAAAAACATTCAGTACTTC; CDR3aa: CASSPGGPGVAKNIQYF
abundance: -; j_gene: TRBJ2-2; d_gene: -; v_gene: TRBV4-1; CDR3nt: TGCGCCAGCAGCCAATTTGCCACCGCGAACACCGGGGAGCTGTTTTTT; CDR3aa: CASSQFATANTGELFF
abundance: -; j_gene: TRBJ1-1; d_gene: -; v_gene: TRBV28; CDR3nt: TGTGCCAGCGCTGAAGTTGAAGCTTTCTTT; CDR3aa: CASAEVEAFF
abundance: -; j_gene: TRBJ1-6; d_gene: -; v_gene: TRBV10-3; CDR3nt: TGTGCCATCAGTGATGGTGGGTTGAGCTCCTATAATTCACCCCTCCACTTT; CDR3aa: CAISDGGLSSYNSPLHF
abundance: -; j_gene: TRBJ1-1; d_gene: -; v_gene: TRBV27; CDR3nt: TGTGCCAGCAGTTTATCGGTTCTGGATTACACTGAAGCTTTCTTT; CDR3aa: CASSLSVLDYTEAFF
abundance: -; j_gene: TRBJ1-5; d_gene: -; v_gene: TRBV4-1; CDR3nt: TGCGCCAGCAGCCAAGATACAAATAGCAATCAGCCCCAGCATTTT; CDR3aa: CASSQDTNSNQPQHF
abundance: -; j_gene: TRBJ2-5; d_gene: -; v_gene: TRBV7-2; CDR3nt: TGTGCCAGCAGCCACGGTGGGGCCGAGACCCAGTACTTC; CDR3aa: CASSHGGAETQYF
abundance: -; j_gene: TRBJ2-3; d_gene: -; v_gene: TRBV28; CDR3nt: TGTGCCAGCAGGCTCGGGGGTGTTGGCACAGATACGCAGTATTTT; CDR3aa: CASRLGGVGTDTQYF
abundance: -; j_gene: TRBJ2-7; d_gene: TRBD1; v_gene: TRBV6-5; CDR3nt: TGTGCCAGCACCGGGACAGGGTATTACGAGCAGTACTTC; CDR3aa: CASTGTGYYEQYF
abundance: -; j_gene: TRBJ2-1; d_gene: -; v_gene: TRBV6-2/TRBV6-3; CDR3nt: TGTGCCAGCAGTCAAAACAGGGTCCGTGAGCAGTTCTTC; CDR3aa: CASSQNRVREQFF
abundance: -; j_gene: TRBJ1-2; d_gene: TRBD1; v_gene: TRBV3-1/TRBV3-2; CDR3nt: TGTGCCAGCAGCACCGGACAGGGAGCTAACTATGGCTACACCTTC; CDR3aa: CASSTGQGANYGYTF
abundance: -; j_gene: TRBJ2-7; d_gene: -; v_gene: TRBV28; CDR3nt: TGTGCCGCGGGGTGGGAGCAGTACTTC; CDR3aa: CAAGWEQYF
abundance: -; j_gene: TRBJ2-7; d_gene: TRBD1; v_gene: TRBV4-2; CDR3nt: TGTGCCAGCAGCCGGGACAGGGGGCTAGGCGAGCAGTACTTC; CDR3aa: CASSRDRGLGEQYF
abundance: -; j_gene: TRBJ1-5; d_gene: TRBD1; v_gene: TRBV4-1; CDR3nt: TGCGCCAGCAGCCAAGCCGTCGCGGACAGGGATCAGCCCCAGCATTTT; CDR3aa: CASSQAVADRDQPQHF
abundance: once; j_gene: TRBJ2-5; d_gene: -; v_gene: TRBV28; CDR3nt: TGTGCCAGCAGTTTAGAAATGAAAGAGACCCAGTACTTC; CDR3aa: CASSLEMKETQYF
abundance: once; j_gene: TRBJ1-2; d_gene: -; v_gene: TRBV29-1; CDR3nt: TGCAGCGTTGTACCCGGCGGGGAGAGCTATGGCTACACCTTC; CDR3aa: CSVVPGGESYGYTF
abundance: -; j_gene: TRBJ1-2; d_gene: -; v_gene: TRBV5-4; CDR3nt: TGTGCCAGCAGCTTCGGGGCAGGACTGGGTTGGAACTATGGCTACACCTTC; CDR3aa: CASSFGAGLGWNYGYTF
abundance: -; j_gene: TRBJ2-3; d_gene: -; v_gene: TRBV30; CDR3nt: TGTGCCTGGAGCGCCGGGGGATTCGAGAGAAACTTAGGGGATACGCAGTATTTT; CDR3aa: CAWSAGGFERNLGDTQYF
abundance: -; j_gene: TRBJ1-6; d_gene: -; v_gene: TRBV5-5; CDR3nt: TGTGCCAGCAGCTTGGAGGGGCGTAATTCACCCCTCCACTTT; CDR3aa: CASSLEGRNSPLHF
abundance: -; j_gene: TRBJ2-2; d_gene: -; v_gene: TRBV9; CDR3nt: TGTGCCAGCAGCGTCGGTGGGGCGAACACCGGGGAGCTGTTTTTT; CDR3aa: CASSVGGANTGELFF
abundance: -; j_gene: TRBJ1-1; d_gene: -; v_gene: TRBV13; CDR3nt: TGTGCCAGCAGCTTAGCGGCCTGGAACACTGAAGCTTTCTTT; CDR3aa: CASSLAAWNTEAFF
abundance: -; j_gene: TRBJ2-2; d_gene: -; v_gene: TRBV6-5; CDR3nt: TGTGCCAGCAGTTACTCGCCCGACAGATACGGGGAGCTGTTTTTT; CDR3aa: CASSYSPDRYGELFF
abundance: -; j_gene: TRBJ2-1; d_gene: -; v_gene: TRBV7-3; CDR3nt: TGTGCCAGCAGCTTAAGGGGCCCCTCCAATGAGCAGTTCTTC; CDR3aa: CASSLRGPSNEQFF
abundance: -; j_gene: TRBJ1-5; d_gene: -; v_gene: TRBV10-1; CDR3nt: TGCGCCAGCAGTGAAGTTTTAAGCAATCAGCCCCAGCATTTT; CDR3aa: CASSEVLSNQPQHF
abundance: -; j_gene: TRBJ2-1; d_gene: TRBD2; v_gene: TRBV10-2; CDR3nt: TGCGCCAGCAGTAGGCTAGCGGGGGGGCTAGGCAATGAGCAGTTCTTC; CDR3aa: CASSRLAGGLGNEQFF
abundance: -; j_gene: TRBJ2-6; d_gene: -; v_gene: TRBV14; CDR3nt: TGTGCCAGCAGCCAAAAAACCACTGGGGCCAACGTCCTGACTTTC; CDR3aa: CASSQKTTGANVLTF
abundance: -; j_gene: TRBJ2-5; d_gene: -; v_gene: TRBV7-6; CDR3nt: TGTGCCAGCAGCCCTGGGGAGACCCAGTACTTC; CDR3aa: CASSPGETQYF
abundance: -; j_gene: TRBJ2-7; d_gene: -; v_gene: TRBV3-1/TRBV3-2; CDR3nt: TGTGCCAGCAGCGCCCCGGGACAATACAACGAGCAGTACTTC; CDR3aa: CASSAPGQYNEQYF
abundance: -; j_gene: TRBJ1-4; d_gene: -; v_gene: TRBV6-5; CDR3nt: TGTGCCAGCAGTTACGGCAGCCCTCTGGCAAAACTGTTTTTT; CDR3aa: CASSYGSPLAKLFF
abundance: -; j_gene: TRBJ1-4; d_gene: TRBD1; v_gene: TRBV4-3; CDR3nt: TGCGCCAGCAGCCAAGAGGGACAGCCAACTAATGAAAAACTGTTTTTT; CDR3aa: CASSQEGQPTNEKLFF
abundance: -; j_gene: TRBJ2-7; d_gene: -; v_gene: TRBV30; CDR3nt: TGTGCCCTAGGGGTACGTGGGGGAATCTACGAGCAGTACTTC; CDR3aa: CALGVRGGIYEQYF
abundance: -; j_gene: TRBJ2-7; d_gene: -; v_gene: TRBV4-1; CDR3nt: TGCGCCAGCAGCGGAGGAACAGGATACGAGCAGTACTTC; CDR3aa: CASSGGTGYEQYF
abundance: -; j_gene: TRBJ1-1; d_gene: -; v_gene: TRBV11-2; CDR3nt: TGTGCCAGCAGCGCCGCAGAGCTAGCTTTCTTT; CDR3aa: CASSAAELAFF
abundance: once; j_gene: TRBJ1-4; d_gene: TRBD1; v_gene: TRBV6-5; CDR3nt: TGTGCCAGCAGTCTTCGACAGGGAGGTGGGGAAAAACTGTTTTTT; CDR3aa: CASSLRQGGGEKLFF